Below, 21 T cell receptor beta chains from the same sample are listed, as sequenced in a study of OX40 agonist ivuxolimab in advanced cancers. Sequencing was performed with immunoSEQ multiplex PCR; in TCRdb, only in-frame clones are kept and a portion is missing. The sample contains tens of thousands of clones, 89% of which appear only once. Sequences were derived from CD4+ or CD8+ T cells sorted from blood, sampled in a trial of the OX40 agonist ivuxolimab. The receptors come from an adult with an advanced solid tumor such as melanoma, head and neck, liver or kidney cancer.

This rearrangement joins TRBV21-1 to TRBJ1-3; the DNA was not used to check the table's D call, TRBD1. TRBV21-1 is tagged as a pseudogene. The CDR3 spans 19 residues. This chain's CDR3 is CASNLRVQGAATSGNTIYF. CDR3 coding DNA: TGTGCCAGCAACCTCCGGGTACAGGGGGCCGCTACCTCTGGAAACACCATATATTTT.

This clone showed up just once. Different DNA sequences within this sample yield the same CDR3. The gene calls are TRBV5-1 and TRBJ2-3; 7 nucleotides line up with TRBD1. The V gene's germline CDR1 is SGHRS and CDR2 YFSETQ. Unmatched junction bases numbered 4, after V lost 4 bases and J lost 5 bases. The CDR3 sequence is 13 residues long. The CDR3 DNA reads TGCGCCAGCAGCCTTAGGGACAGAGATACGCAGTATTTT. It yields the protein CASSLRDRDTQYF.

J is TRBJ1-1 and V is TRBV15; D may be TRBD1 (5 bases). Trimming pared 1 base from V and 7 bases from J, leaving 10 bases between. Germline CDR1 is LNHNV and CDR2 is YYDKDF (reference sequence). The CDR3 is 13 amino acids. CDR3 sequence (DNA): TGTGCCACCAGCAGAGTTCAGGGATTTGAAGCTTTCTTT. Translating it yields CATSRVQGFEAFF.

This clone was detected only once. This chain links TRBV7-9 with TRBJ2-7, with D possibly being TRBD2 (5 bases). Germline CDR1 reads SEHNR; CDR2 reads FQNEAQ (reference sequence). Trimming removed 1 base at V and 3 bases at J, with 7 bases between. This CDR3 is 13 amino acids long. The CDR3 DNA reads TGTGCCAGCAGCTTAGGGACTTTCTACGAGCAGTACTTC. Protein sequence: CASSLGTFYEQYF.

The chain combines TRBV2 with TRBJ2-5; TRBD1 matches 10 bases. This CDR3 region has 15 residues. Germline V gene data show CDR1 as SNHLY and CDR2 as FYNNEI. With 6 bases clipped from V and 4 bases from J, the junction kept 8 bases outside the gene matches. Here the CDR3 DNA reads TGTGCCAGCAGAGCACTAGGGACAGGGGTAGAGACCCAGTACTTC. Protein product: CASRALGTGVETQYF.

The chain is built from TRBV11-3 and TRBJ2-1; D unresolved. The CDR3 contains 13 residues. Trimming pared 4 bases from V and 3 bases from J, leaving 7 bases between. CDR1 is SGHNT and CDR2 is YENEEA in the germline V gene. CDR3 protein: CASSSGSYNEQFF. The CDR3 bases are TGTGCCAGCAGCTCCGGAAGCTACAATGAGCAGTTCTTC. The full variable domain, in which reference TRBV11-3 and TRBJ2-1 provide the parts outside the CDR3, is EAGVVQSPRYKIIEKKQPVAFWCNPISGHNTLYWYLQNLGQGPELLIRYENEEAVDDSQLPKDRFSAERLKGVDSTLKIQPAELGDSAVYLCASSSGSYNEQFFGPGTRLTVL.

This chain links TRBV18 with TRBJ2-7; 11 bases agree with TRBD2. J was trimmed by 6 bases and V by 3 bases; bases with no gene match: 7. Germline CDR1 KGHSH, CDR2 LQKENI. The CDR3 totals 15 residues. CDR3 nucleotide sequence: TGTGCCAGCTCACCCTGTGCTAGCGGGAGGTGCGAGCAGTACTTC. Protein sequence: CASSPCASGRCEQYF.

This rearrangement joins TRBV18 to TRBJ1-2, with D possibly matching TRBD1 (6 bases). The CDR3 is made up of 12 amino acids. CDR1 and CDR2 from the germline V gene are KGHSH and LQKENI. The ends were cut back, 3 bases at V and 8 bases at J, with 10 bases in the middle. The CDR3 protein is CASSPDSLGYTF. Written as DNA, the CDR3 is TGTGCCAGCTCACCGGACAGTCTCGGCTACACCTTC. The full variable domain, completed using reference TRBV18 and TRBJ1-2, is NAGVMQNPRHLVRRRGQEARLRCSPMKGHSHVYWYRQLPEEGLKFMVYLQKENIIDESGMPKERFSAEFPKEGPSILRIQQVVRGDSAAYFCASSPDSLGYTFGSGTRLTVV.

The chain is built from TRBV28 and TRBJ2-7, with 9 bases identical to TRBD2. Looked up from germline, CDR1 is MDHEN and CDR2 is SYDVKM. V trimming: 2 bases; J trimming: 3 bases; junction bases outside the gene matches: 5. CDR3 size: 15 residues. The CDR3 reads CASSLDPTSGYEQYF. The CDR3 DNA sequence: TGTGCCAGCAGTTTAGACCCGACTAGCGGCTACGAGCAGTACTTC.

V gene TRBV18 combines with J gene TRBJ2-1, with 7 bases fitting TRBD1. The trim removed 2 bases at V and 1 base at J, leaving 2 bases unmatched. Per germline, CDR1 KGHSH and CDR2 LQKENI. This CDR3 spans 15 amino acids. CDR3 loop: CASSPTGASYNEQFF. CDR3 bases: TGTGCCAGCTCACCAACAGGGGCGTCCTACAATGAGCAGTTCTTC.

The V and J genes are TRBV4-1 and TRBJ2-2; 12 bases are shared with TRBD2. J gave up 7 bases and V 6 bases, and 15 bases lay outside the gene matches. There are 18 residues in the CDR3. Germline CDR1 MGHRA, CDR2 YSYEKL. The CDR3 here is CASRGGIGPSGRVGELFF. CDR3 nucleotides: TGCGCCAGCAGGGGTGGGATAGGGCCTAGCGGGAGGGTCGGGGAGCTGTTTTTT.

The chain has TRBV28 and TRBJ2-7, with D maybe TRBD2 (6 bases). The CDR3 is 16 amino acids. In germline, CDR1 is MDHEN, CDR2 SYDVKM. Trimming removed 4 bases from V and 2 bases from J, with 18 bases in between. For the CDR3, the DNA is TGTGCCAGCAGTTCTCTTGGGGAGGCCCACCCCTACGAGCAGTACTTC. Amino acids: CASSSLGEAHPYEQYF.

The chain carries TRBV19 and TRBJ1-6; unclear D gene. Trimming took off 3 bases at V and 6 bases at J, with 9 bases between the two ends. The CDR3 extends over 14 amino acids. Germline V gene lookup returns CDR1 LNHDA and CDR2 SQIVND (reference sequence). Written as DNA, the CDR3 is TGTGCCAGTAGTATTGGCAATCTTAATTCACCCCTCCACTTT. Protein product: CASSIGNLNSPLHF.

The chain uses TRBV19 and TRBJ2-3, with D possibly matching TRBD2 (5 bases). Germline V gives CDR1 LNHDA, CDR2 SQIVND (reference sequence). The CDR3 is made up of 14 amino acids. The V gene lost 6 bases and the J gene lost 2 bases, with 12 bases spanning the gap. For the CDR3, the DNA is TGTGCCAGTAGAGGGCTAGCCACCACAGATACGCAGTATTTT. This encodes CASRGLATTDTQYF.

This CDR3 is CASSQEIHQPQHF. CDR3 bases: TGCGCCAGCAGCCAAGAGATACATCAGCCCCAGCATTTT. V and J are TRBV4-3 and TRBJ1-5, with D unresolved. V was pared by 0 bases and J by 5 bases, with 5 bases between. This CDR3 has 13 residues. In germline, CDR1 is LGHNA, CDR2 YSLEER.

This clone was found once. The chain uses TRBV4-1 and TRBJ2-7; 7 bases line up with TRBD2. Germline CDR1 is MGHRA and CDR2 is YSYEKL. V lost 3 bases, J lost 0 bases, and 11 bases stayed unmatched. This CDR3 region has 17 residues. CDR3 sequence: CASSHPVAGPVSYEQYF. DNA for the CDR3: TGCGCCAGCAGCCACCCTGTAGCGGGCCCCGTCTCCTACGAGCAGTACTTC.

V is TRBV5-6 and J is TRBJ2-3; tentative D call: TRBD2 (6 bases). V was shortened by 0 bases and J by 4 bases, with 12 bases between the two germline ends. CDR3 length: 15 amino acids. Germline lookup yields CDR1 SGHDT and CDR2 YYEEEE. CDR3 region: CASSLGSGLADTQYF. The CDR3 region has the DNA TGTGCCAGCAGCTTGGGATCGGGACTCGCAGATACGCAGTATTTT. Full variable domain (outside the CDR3, taken from reference TRBV5-6 and TRBJ2-3): DAGVTQSPTHLIKTRGQQVTLRCSPKSGHDTVSWYQQALGQGPQFIFQYYEEEERQRGNFPDRFSGHQFPNYSSELNVNALLLGDSALYLCASSLGSGLADTQYFGPGTRLTVL.

The chain uses TRBV7-9 and TRBJ1-4; D might be TRBD1 (5 bases). V lost 0 bases and J 8 bases, leaving 13 bases between the germline ends. CDR1 SEHNR and CDR2 FQNEAQ come from the germline V gene (reference sequence). This CDR3 comprises 15 residues. CDR3 in DNA: TGTGCCAGCAGCTTAGCCCGGGGCCTGTCGGAAAAACTGTTTTTT. Its protein product is CASSLARGLSEKLFF.

Only a few counts were recorded for this clone. The CDR3 sequence is CASSSRGRGYTF. As DNA, the CDR3 is TGTGCCAGCAGCTCTCGGGGGCGAGGCTACACCTTC. The chain carries TRBV11-2 and TRBJ1-2; D might be TRBD1 (6 bases). The CDR3 covers 12 residues. Per the germline V gene, CDR1 is SGHAT and CDR2 is FQNNGV. V was shortened by 4 bases and J by 8 bases, with 11 bases between the two germline ends.

This chain uses TRBV11-3 with TRBJ2-3; D gene unclear. From germline, CDR1 is SGHNT and CDR2 YENEEA. V dropped 1 base and J dropped 0 bases, with 11 bases sitting between them. The CDR3 extends over 16 amino acids. This chain's CDR3 is CASSLGPGGSTDTQYF. The CDR3 DNA is TGTGCCAGCAGCTTAGGTCCGGGCGGCAGCACAGATACGCAGTATTTT.

The rearrangement links TRBV7-9 to TRBJ1-6, with D unclear. This CDR3 comprises 15 residues. Looked up from germline, CDR1 is SEHNR and CDR2 is FQNEAQ (reference sequence). V shed 1 base and J shed 1 base, with 5 bases lying between them. Here the CDR3 DNA reads TGTGCCAGCAGCTTAGGGGGTTCCTATAATTCACCCCTCCACTTT. It codes for CASSLGGSYNSPLHF.